The present T cell receptor (beta chain) was sequenced within a study of cytomegalovirus exposure and HLA in healthy donors (dated 2017 in TCRdb). Context from the whole study: In an earlier analysis of 587 of the donors, 276 Gb of sequence data and 90 million to 130 million unique TCR beta sequences from 180 million or so T cells were reported. Roughly 300 gigabases of sequencing data and 78 million or so unique TCR sequences were included in an early release covering roughly 600 HLA-typed donors. The genetic ancestry cluster associated with self-reported Caucasian donors included over 80% of the 300 to 450 genotyped donors. The aim of the study was to test whether cataloging public T cell receptors could identify signatures of past pathogen exposure. The T cell repertoires of roughly 660 subjects were profiled by immunosequencing and related to cytomegalovirus serostatus. Besides the first cohort of 550 to 750 subjects, a separate validation cohort made up of over a hundred different subjects was used. To predict cytomegalovirus infection status, the study brought together high-throughput TCR immunosequencing, statistical association of individual TCRs with disease status, and machine learning. A later analysis re-analyzed previously published TCR beta repertoires from about 730 donors and added high-resolution HLA genotyping to study TCR occurrence patterns. Rather than drawing on any new phenotypic data, the later analysis identified candidate immune exposures from TCR beta sequences and the way those sequences occurred across donors. In an earlier analysis of more than 550 of the donors, high-throughput TCR beta sequencing was used to judge whether each TCR beta V gene segment behaved as functional or pseudogenic. Donor age, sex, ethnicity and CMV serostatus were compiled alongside the repertoire data. Genome-wide SNP genotypes for about three fifths of the roughly 670 donors were used in a later genetic analysis, which treated that subset as a discovery cohort. Every discovery cohort repertoire had been produced on one sequencing platform. HLA typing included class I and class II loci at four-digit resolution. The number of donors typed differed by locus, with 629-630 for A, B, C, DRB1 and DQB1, roughly 520 for DQA1, 606 for DPA1, and 450 to 480 for DPB1. Four to six DR-DQ haplotypes were handled as single units for association and clustering, since linkage in the cohort was strong. Among a few hundred genotyped donors of the cohort, an average of about 240,000 unique TCR beta nucleotide sequences were sequenced per donor, roughly a sixth of them non-productive. The paper as a whole reports these results and caveats: According to a later analysis, TCR association rates differed among HLA loci, with DRB1 alleles showing the most associated TCRs and HLA-C alleles showing the fewest. For the cohort, immune exposure information was limited to CMV serostatus. In an earlier analysis of several hundred of the donors, most TCR beta V segments were observed in productive rearrangements about 87% or about 30% of the time, broadly matching IMGT annotations. In vitro tests confirmed that a few of the cytomegalovirus-associated TCR beta chains recognize cytomegalovirus antigens. The sequencing pipeline was judged likely to have produced a cluster of highly shared sequence variants as a technical artifact. In a later analysis, HLA-associated TCR beta chains showed more clonal expansion and lower generation probabilities than non-associated chains that were equally common. In the study, around 150 TCR beta chains were listed as associated with cytomegalovirus. A later analysis reported that several top co-occurrence clusters appeared linked to parvovirus B19, influenza, CMV and Epstein-Barr virus. The 87-base-pair reads could not distinguish some IMGT-functional V segments, including TRBV6-2 and TRBV6-3, so those segments were excluded. The classifier was reported to diagnose cytomegalovirus status with high specificity and sensitivity in both the original and validation cohorts. Because counts were too low, about 15 rarely observed V segments, including chromosome 9 orphons, were left out of the earlier analysis of approximately 580 of the donors. A further reported finding was that TCR beta sequences accurately predicted the HLA-A and HLA-B alleles for most subjects in the first cohort. The authors suggested that the approach could potentially be extended to other disease states and immunological phenotypes. Because HLA typing was unavailable for some donors at each locus, only the typed subset was used in association tests. Most CMV-associated TCR beta chains appeared to be HLA-restricted in a later analysis, and the HLA associations seemed to be driven largely by CMV exposure. Only TCR beta chains were sequenced in this cohort, and the absence of alpha or paired-chain data limited detectable features. Correlated functional status among segregating V segments might be attributable to linkage disequilibrium, but an unknown experimental factor could not be ruled out. Strong co-occurrence of HLA alleles, especially DR and DQ, made assigning TCR associations to individual alleles difficult. Roughly uniform sequencing depth across donors was assumed in presence/absence analyses, although this assumption may not hold. A later genetic analysis associated a missense DCLRE1C variant with V-gene and J-gene trimming of TCR beta chains, and an independent cohort replicated the association. In a later analysis, some 17,000 TCR beta sequences were associated with specific HLA alleles at a false discovery rate of 0.05. Most TCR sequences were seen in very few donors, while some public TCRs were found in many individuals. In a later genetic analysis, fewer N-insertions in productive TCRs were reported among donors in an Asian-associated ancestry cluster than the approximately 710-donor mean.

Receptor amplification or capture employed the immunoSEQ multiplex PCR assay. The multiplex PCR relied on a mix of 60 forward primers for TCR Vbeta segments and 13 reverse primers for TCR Jbeta segments. Amplification of the CDR3 region of rearranged TCR beta genes was performed with a multiplex PCR assay on genomic DNA. Amplified TCR beta libraries were sequenced as 87-base-pair reads on the Illumina HiSeq System. As for the original processing: In a later analysis, approximately 74 million unique TCR beta chains were counted across the roughly 700 repertoires, and some 10 million of these chains were shared by at least two donors. To remove PCR and sequencing errors, raw reads were error-corrected and collapsed into unique sequences using a nearest-neighbor algorithm that merged closely related sequences. CDR3 sequences were aligned to IMGT reference sequences to assign V, D and J gene segments. For a sequence to be retained, at least a six-nucleotide match to both a V gene segment and a J gene segment was required. A rearrangement counted as productive if the CDR3 had no stop codons and remained in frame with V and J, and every other rearrangement counted as non-productive. CDR3 was defined according to IMGT convention as the region running from the second conserved V-encoded cysteine to the conserved J-encoded phenylalanine. The earlier analysis of about 640 of the donors excluded any sequence lacking an unambiguous match to a single V gene segment. An earlier analysis of around 600 of the donors classified V segments as functional when productive rearrangements were above 56.7% and as segregating when the standard deviation between donors was above 5%. To diagnose cytomegalovirus status from the catalog of TCR beta chain sequences, a statistical classification framework was built. In a later analysis, V and J genes were assigned by comparing TCR nucleotide sequences against IMGT/GENE-DB human TR gene sequences. The TCRdist pipeline was used in a later analysis to assign CDR3 sequences and most-parsimonious VDJ recombination scenarios. In a later analysis, every TCR beta chain was defined by the combination of its CDR3 amino acid sequence and its V-gene family, and reads without a unique V-gene family were dropped. A later analysis removed 600 or so highly shared, low-generation-probability nucleotide sequences to deal with suspected cross-contamination and a sequencing artifact. For each public chain, a later analysis derived a clonal expansion index from normalized ranks of inferred template counts within each repertoire. In a later analysis, generation probabilities were computed using a VDJ recombination model fitted to out-of-frame rearrangements, and the results were checked against IGoR. In a later analysis, hypergeometric tests were used to score TCR-TCR, TCR-HLA and TCR-CMV co-occurrence, with a repertoire-size bias correction applied to TCR pairs. In a later analysis, false discovery rates were estimated by permuting HLA or CMV assignments 20 times. A later analysis grouped co-occurring TCRs with DBSCAN, adding TCRdist sequence similarity when clustering within HLA-allele-positive subsets. Repertoires with fewer than 30,000 or more than 120,000 public chains were left out of co-occurrence clustering, as were about 5 repertoires with anomalous nucleotide sharing. TCRdb's version of the immuneACCESS table is confined to in-frame rearrangements and falls short of the full clone set. An unresolved V gene accounts for under half of the shortfall where checked; the remainder is of unknown origin. V and J calls and clone size are given by that table; D and trimming were obtained from the DNA. The sample profile shows about 160,000 clones; 80% of them were found once. About a tenth of the sample lies in the top ten.

The cohort comprised around 690 healthy bone marrow donors. Cohort members were all nominally healthy when sampled, although unrecorded immune exposures were likely present. The donor was CMV seropositive and was included in the group of 250 to 350 seropositive cohort members. A peripheral blood sample was collected from each donor, and TCR beta sequencing was performed on peripheral blood mononuclear cells. Genomic DNA was extracted from the blood cell samples with the Qiagen DNeasy Blood Extraction Kit. V lost 1 base and J lost 2 bases; the stretch between them is 13 bases long. The CDR3 sequence holds 16 residues, the cysteine and phenylalanine included. Just CDR3 DNA is preserved here, 48 bases in frame from base 1. Via the germline V gene, CDR1 is MGHRA and CDR2 YSYEKL. In the case of this clone: Which antigen it targets is not known. Base qualities are missing; no much larger clone stands one base away.

Sequencing was carried out using PBMCs. This receptor was obtained from a man between 18 and 35 years old in good health and CMV-seropositive. The sequence joins TRBV4-1 to TRBJ2-3, and the D gene may be TRBD1, 6 bases matching. The CDR3 in this case is CASSQGYRALTDTQYF. Read as DNA, the sequence is TGCGCCAGCAGCCAAGGTTACAGGGCGCTCACAGATACGCAGTATTTT.